The next 28 T cell receptor beta chains were all read from a single sample in a study of T cell repertoires in aging, cancer and after chemotherapy. Multiplex touch-down PCR with TRB-A/B primers amplified rearranged V-D-J TRB sequences. Each CDR3 protein gets one entry after TCRdb re-called the multiplex PCR reads with MiXCR. The table records thousands of distinct CDR3 sequences, about 18% of them present only once. Amplification of TCR beta used genomic DNA extracted from peripheral blood. Material for sequencing was blood. These receptor sequences come from a human donor with a solid tumor.

The V and J genes are TRBV2 and TRBJ1-6; tentatively, D is TRBD1 (5 bases). From germline, CDR1 is SNHLY and CDR2 FYNNEI. V lost 8 bases and J lost 5, with 13 bases in between. The CDR3 extends over 14 amino acids. CDR3 sequence: CASSSGRNNSPLHF. The CDR3 nucleotides are TGTGCCAGCTCGTCGGGACGGAATAATTCACCCCTCCACTTT.

This clonotype is medium-sized in the sample. This chain uses TRBV5-1 with TRBJ1-2; 8 bases line up with TRBD1. With V trimmed by 4 bases and J by 0 bases, 8 bases remained unmatched. The CDR3 totals 16 residues. Looked up from germline, CDR1 is SGHRS and CDR2 is YFSETQ. The CDR3 region has the DNA TGCGCCAGCAGCGAATACCCGACAGGGGCTAACTATGGCTACACCTTC. Amino acid sequence: CASSEYPTGANYGYTF.

In its sample, this clonotype ranks as medium-sized. The rearrangement joins TRBV27 to TRBJ1-6, with D possibly being TRBD1 (5 bases). This CDR3 has 16 amino acids. From germline, CDR1 is MNHEY and CDR2 SMNVEV (reference sequence). Trimming left V 6 bases short and J 3 bases short, with 15 bases between. Written as DNA, the CDR3 is TGTGCCAGCAGAAACCTCCGACAGCTCTATAATTCACCCCTCCACTTT. Amino acid sequence: CASRNLRQLYNSPLHF.

V usage is TRBV10-2 and J usage is TRBJ2-1; weak D call: TRBD2 (6 bases). V was cut by 6 bases and J by 5 bases, with 17 bases left in between. Germline V CDR1 and CDR2: WSHSY, SAAADI. CDR3 size: 15 residues. The CDR3 DNA is TGCGCCAGCAGCTTGGGGGGTAAGCTTCACAATGAGCAGTTCTTC. It codes for CASSLGGKLHNEQFF.

In this sample, this clonotype is medium-sized (0.01 to 0.1%). V usage is TRBV20-1 and J usage is TRBJ1-1; 8 nucleotides line up with TRBD1. Germline loops: CDR1 DFQATT, CDR2 SNEGSKA (reference sequence). The ends lost 6 bases at V and 5 bases at J; junction bases unmatched: 8. This CDR3 region has 13 residues. The CDR3 DNA reads as TGCAGTGCGCCGGACAGGGCTTGGACTGAAGCTTTCTTT. This sequence encodes CSAPDRAWTEAFF.

By sample fraction, this clonotype is medium-sized. The rearrangement links TRBV20-1 to TRBJ2-7; D not certain. V was cut by 1 base and J by 4 bases, with 8 bases left in between. CDR1 is DFQATT and CDR2 is SNEGSKA in the germline V gene (reference sequence). The CDR3 totals 12 residues. The CDR3 reads CSARVRDYEQYF. CDR3 coding DNA: TGCAGTGCTAGAGTCCGAGATTACGAGCAGTACTTC.

In its sample, this clonotype is medium-sized. The gene calls are TRBV23-1 and TRBJ1-2; D is unclear. TRBV23-1 is an ORF for which the function is uncertain. CDR3 size: 13 residues. The V and J ends lost 0 bases and 4 bases respectively, with 6 bases between them. This CDR3 reads CASSQSNLYGYTF. CDR3 nucleotide sequence: TGCGCCAGCAGTCAATCGAACCTCTATGGCTACACCTTC.

This clonotype was seen only a few times. The chain couples TRBV7-6 to TRBJ2-3; the match to TRBD2 covers 9 bases. The CDR3 loop spans 18 amino acids. The trim removed 0 bases at V and 2 bases at J, leaving 9 bases unmatched. Germline values: CDR1 SGHVS, CDR2 FNYEAQ. DNA of the CDR3: TGTGCCAGCAGCTTAGCGACGGCTAGCGGGATTATCACAGATACGCAGTATTTT. Amino acid sequence: CASSLATASGIITDTQYF.

Remarks on this clonotype: The junction does not match germline at one end; this may be a read error. This chain joins TRBV15 and TRBJ1-5; 10 nucleotides line up with TRBD1. CDR1 LNHNV and CDR2 YYDKDF come from the germline V gene (reference sequence). This CDR3 is built from 17 residues. CDR3 coding DNA: TGTGACACCAGCAGAGAACCCGGGACAGGGGGCAATCAGCCCCAGCATTTT. Encoded protein: CDTSREPGTGGNQPQHF. The full variable domain, with the rest looked up from reference TRBV15 and TRBJ1-5, is DAMVIQNPRYQVTQFGKPVTLSCSQTLNHNVMYWYQQKSSQAPKLLFHYYDKDFNNEADTPDNFQSRRPNTSFCFLDIRSPGLGDTAMYLCDTSREPGTGGNQPQHFGDGTRLSIL.

The chain couples TRBV11-3 to TRBJ2-1; D is unclear. V was trimmed by 1 base and J by 0 bases, leaving 7 bases between them. This CDR3 is built from 15 residues. CDR1 SGHNT and CDR2 YENEEA come from the germline V gene. CDR3 nucleotide sequence: TGTGCCAGCAGCTTAGGCCACCTCTCCTACAATGAGCAGTTCTTC. Translated, it gives CASSLGHLSYNEQFF.

Judged by abundance, this clonotype is medium-sized. The chain has TRBV7-9 and TRBJ1-3; TRBD1 might be the D (5 bases). Germline assignment: CDR1 SEHNR and CDR2 FQNEAQ (reference sequence). Trimming removed 11 bases from V and 0 bases from J, with 11 bases in between. This CDR3 has 13 residues. Written as DNA, the CDR3 is TGTGCCGGGGGTGGCCTCTCTGGAAACACCATATATTTT. It specifies CAGGGLSGNTIYF.

The chain employs TRBV4-3 and TRBJ2-3, with a tentative D call TRBD2 (6 bases). Trimming removed 8 bases at V and 5 bases at J, with 11 bases between. Germline V CDR1 and CDR2: LGHNA, YSLEER. The CDR3 totals 12 residues. The CDR3 reads CASGNGGDTQYF. Written as DNA, the CDR3 is TGCGCCAGCGGAAACGGGGGAGATACGCAGTATTTT.

Judged by abundance, this clonotype is large. The chain carries TRBV19 and TRBJ1-2; D is undetermined. The CDR3 extends over 14 amino acids. The germline gives CDR1 LNHDA, CDR2 SQIVND (reference sequence). With 2 bases removed from V and 6 bases from J, the gap between germline ends came to 13 bases. CDR3 residues: CASSIPITENGYTF. The CDR3 DNA follows: TGTGCCAGTAGTATACCGATAACAGAAAATGGCTACACCTTC.

In its sample, this clonotype is medium-sized. The chain uses TRBV6-1 and TRBJ1-5; D gene ambiguous. V was shortened by 6 bases and J by 5 bases, with 11 bases between the two germline ends. The germline CDR1 and CDR2 sequences are MNHNS and SASEGT. The length of the CDR3 is 13 residues. The CDR3 reads CASRWPGYQPQHF. In DNA form, the CDR3 reads TGTGCCAGCAGGTGGCCAGGATATCAGCCCCAGCATTTT.

This clonotype is medium-sized within its sample. The CDR3 sequence is CASSFVLASPGELFF. The CDR3 DNA reads as TGTGCCAGCAGTTTTGTTCTGGCTAGCCCCGGGGAGCTGTTTTTT. The V call is TRBV27, the J call TRBJ2-2; maybe TRBD2 (5 bases). The CDR3 extends over 15 amino acids. The ends were cut back, 3 bases at V and 6 bases at J, with 14 bases in the middle. Germline-derived CDR1 and CDR2 are MNHEY and SMNVEV (reference sequence).

This chain uses TRBV12-3 or TRBV12-4 with TRBJ2-3; D perhaps matches TRBD2 (6 bases). The V and J ends lost 7 bases and 6 bases respectively, with 20 bases between them. This CDR3 contains 15 residues. CDR3 bases: TGTGCCAGCACCGCGGACTATATAGGTTCGGATACGCAGTATTTT. It is translated as CASTADYIGSDTQYF.

Comment on this clonotype: Being one base from a much bigger clone, this may be a read error. V gene TRBV6-1 combines with J gene TRBJ2-2, with 9 bases identical to TRBD2. The CDR3 is 16 amino acids. Germline V gene lookup returns CDR1 MNHNS and CDR2 SASEGT. Here the CDR3 reads CASTLEREVGTGELSF. The CDR3 DNA sequence: TGTGCCAGCACCCTAGAGCGGGAGGTGGGCACCGGGGAGCTGTCTTTT.

The V gene is TRBV25-1, the J gene TRBJ2-3; TRBD1 agrees at 10 bases. The CDR3 spans 20 residues. The V segment lost 1 base and the J segment 0 bases; nucleotides outside the gene matches: 13. The germline CDR1 and CDR2 sequences are MGHDK and SYGVNS. CDR3: CASSEWGTGAASSSTDTQYF. CDR3 nucleotide sequence: TGTGCCAGCAGTGAATGGGGGACAGGGGCCGCAAGCAGTAGCACAGATACGCAGTATTTT.

In its sample, this clonotype ranks as medium-sized. The CDR3 DNA is TGCGCCTCAGGAACTGGAAACACCATATATTTT. Amino acids: CASGTGNTIYF. The J gene is TRBJ1-3, the V gene TRBV20-1, with D unclear. The CDR3 loop spans 11 amino acids. Per germline, CDR1 DFQATT and CDR2 SNEGSKA (reference sequence).

This clonotype is medium-sized within its sample. The genes are TRBV6-1 and TRBJ2-5, with 8 bases aligning to TRBD1. Germline trimming cut 8 bases from V and 3 bases from J; bases unmatched to any gene: 8. Germline assignment: CDR1 MNHNS and CDR2 SASEGT. CDR3 size: 14 residues. In nucleotides, the CDR3 is TGTGCCAGCGGAAGACAGGGGAGGAAAGAGACCCAGTACTTC. It codes for CASGRQGRKETQYF.

This clonotype is categorized as large. This chain joins TRBV6-5 and TRBJ1-2; no firm D call. With 0 bases removed from V and 4 bases from J, the gap between germline ends came to 6 bases. CDR3 length: 13 amino acids. Germline values: CDR1 MNHEY, CDR2 SVGAGI. This chain's CDR3 is CASSYSGLYGYTF. Here the CDR3 DNA reads TGTGCCAGCAGTTACTCAGGGCTCTATGGCTACACCTTC.

This clonotype is medium-sized by share. The rearrangement links TRBV29-1 to TRBJ2-4; TRBD2 is a possible D gene (6 bases). The ends were cut back, 4 bases at V and 3 bases at J, with 7 bases in the middle. Per germline, CDR1 SQVTM and CDR2 ANQGSEA. The CDR3 covers 12 residues. CDR3 DNA sequence: TGCAGCGTTGGCGGGATCAAAAACATTCAGTACTTC. This encodes CSVGGIKNIQYF.

There are a few counts of this clonotype. The rearrangement joins TRBV27 to TRBJ2-5; possibly TRBD1 for D (6 bases). Germline CDR1 and CDR2: MNHEY and SMNVEV (reference sequence). Trimming removed 3 bases at V and 4 bases at J, with 15 bases between. This CDR3 spans 15 amino acids. The chain's CDR3 is CASSFTGTYGETQYF. CDR3 DNA sequence: TGTGCCAGCAGTTTTACAGGGACCTATGGAGAGACCCAGTACTTC.

The chain uses TRBV25-1 and TRBJ2-2; D unclear. In germline, CDR1 is MGHDK, CDR2 SYGVNS. The CDR3 contains 15 residues. Trimming pared 7 bases from V and 0 bases from J, leaving 12 bases between. The CDR3 DNA is TGTGCCAGCATGACCGACCTCGCGAACACCGGGGAGCTGTTTTTT. It codes for CASMTDLANTGELFF.

In the case of this clonotype: It may be a read error: a sequence one base away is much more abundant. The chain recombines TRBV15 with TRBJ1-3, with D hard to call. The V gene lost 1 base and the J gene lost 0 bases, with 4 bases spanning the gap. The CDR3 has 14 residues. Germline V lookup: CDR1 LNHNV, CDR2 YYDKDF (reference sequence). CDR3 loop: CATSRADSGNTIYF. DNA for the CDR3: TGTGCCACCAGCAGAGCGGACTCTGGAAACACCATATATTTT. Drawing the rest from reference TRBV15 and TRBJ1-3, the complete variable domain is DAMVIQNPRYQVTQFGKPVTLSCSQTLNHNVMYWYQQKSSQAPKLLFHYYDKDFNNEADTPDNFQSRRPNTSFCFLDIRSPGLGDTAMYLCATSRADSGNTIYFGEGSWLTVV.

This chain uses TRBV28 with TRBJ1-4; D unresolved. The CDR3 totals 15 residues. Germline V CDR1 and CDR2: MDHEN, SYDVKM. V gave up 2 bases and J gave up 4 bases, with 11 bases separating them. The CDR3 DNA reads TGTGCCAGCAGTTTAGGAGAAGCGGTTAATGAAAAACTGTTTTTT. Translating gives CASSLGEAVNEKLFF. The full variable domain, completed using reference TRBV28 and TRBJ1-4, is DVKVTQSSRYLVKRTGEKVFLECVQDMDHENMFWYRQDPGLGLRLIYFSYDVKMKEKGDIPEGYSVSREKKERFSLILESASTNQTSMYLCASSLGEAVNEKLFFGSGTQLSVL.

The table lists this clonotype with a few counts. DNA for the CDR3: TGCGCCAGCAGCGATACAGGGGCTAATGAAGCTTTCTTT. Its translation is CASSDTGANEAFF. J is TRBJ1-1 and V is TRBV5-1, with 7 nucleotides matching TRBD1. CDR1 SGHRS and CDR2 YFSETQ come from the germline V gene. V dropped 4 bases and J dropped 7; count of bases not matched to a gene: 7. This CDR3 contains 13 residues.

This clonotype turned up a few times. This rearrangement joins TRBV5-1 to TRBJ2-7; TRBD2 matches 14 bases. Germline-derived CDR1 and CDR2 are SGHRS and YFSETQ. V lost 4 bases and J lost 6; bases outside the gene matches: 12. The CDR3 runs 17 residues. The CDR3 DNA reads as TGCGCCAGCAGCGGGGGACTAGCGGGAGTTCTAGTGGGCGAGCAGTACTTC. Amino acids: CASSGGLAGVLVGEQYF.